The entry below gives a single TCR beta chain sequence along with its context. This specimen comes from a study of blood T cell repertoires in COVID-19. The wider study: Sample material is recorded as cDNA or gDNA derived from T cells, B-cell-depleted T cells, or PBMCs.

Profiling relied on immunoSEQ multiplex PCR, and the TCRdb table lists in-frame clones only, not all of them. Counted here are about 200,000 clones, about 85% occurring once; the ten biggest clones make up around 2.1%. Sequenced sample: PBMCs or T cells enriched from blood (not recorded which). This sequence was found in a woman in her thirties who had recovered from COVID-19.

CDR3 protein: CASSLGADTQYF. The CDR3 region has the DNA TGTGCCAGCAGCTTAGGAGCAGATACGCAGTATTTT. This chain links TRBV11-2 with TRBJ2-3; D remains ambiguous. V was cut by 1 base and J by 4 bases, with 3 bases left in between. CDR1 and CDR2 (germline): SGHAT, FQNNGV. CDR3 length equals 12 residues. The full variable domain, completed using reference TRBV11-2 and TRBJ2-3, is EAGVAQSPRYKIIEKRQSVAFWCNPISGHATLYWYQQILGQGPKLLIQFQNNGVVDDSQLPKDRFSAERLKGVDSTLKIQPAKLEDSAVYLCASSLGADTQYFGPGTRLTVL.